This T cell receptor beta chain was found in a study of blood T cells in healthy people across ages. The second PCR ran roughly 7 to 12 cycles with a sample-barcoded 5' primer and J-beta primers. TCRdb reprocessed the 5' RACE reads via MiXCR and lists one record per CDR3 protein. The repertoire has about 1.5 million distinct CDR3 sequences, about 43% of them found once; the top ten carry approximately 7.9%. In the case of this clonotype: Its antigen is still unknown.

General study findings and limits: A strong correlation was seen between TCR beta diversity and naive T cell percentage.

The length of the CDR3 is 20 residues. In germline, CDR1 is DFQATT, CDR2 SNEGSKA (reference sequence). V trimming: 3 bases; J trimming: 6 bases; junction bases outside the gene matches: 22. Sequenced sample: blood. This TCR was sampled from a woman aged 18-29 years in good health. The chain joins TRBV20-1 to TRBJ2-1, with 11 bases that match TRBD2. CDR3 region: CSASDIRRTRLAGWGNEQFF. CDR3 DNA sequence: TGCAGTGCTAGCGACATAAGACGGACCAGACTAGCGGGATGGGGCAATGAGCAGTTCTTC.